This record looks at one TCR beta chain sequence and its context. Its antigen target is currently unknown. One base away there is no much larger clone; base qualities are not given. The library was made by the immunoSEQ multiplex PCR assay. A mixture of 60 forward primers for TCR Vbeta segments and 13 reverse primers for TCR Jbeta segments was used in the multiplex PCR. A multiplex PCR assay on genomic DNA amplified the CDR3 region of rearranged TCR beta genes. Amplified TCR beta libraries were sequenced as 87-base-pair reads on the Illumina HiSeq System. The paper's processing steps were these. In a later analysis, tens of millions of unique TCR beta chains were counted across the approximately 670 repertoires, and about 9.9 million of these chains were shared by at least two donors. A nearest-neighbor algorithm error-corrected the raw reads and collapsed the reads into unique sequences, merging closely related sequences to remove PCR and sequencing errors. To assign V, D and J gene segments, CDR3 sequences were aligned to IMGT reference sequences. For a sequence to be retained, a match of at least six nucleotides was required to both a V gene segment and a J gene segment. A rearrangement counted as productive if the CDR3 had no stop codons and remained in frame with V and J, and every other rearrangement counted as non-productive. Following IMGT convention, CDR3 was defined as the stretch from the second conserved V-encoded cysteine to the conserved J-encoded phenylalanine. The earlier analysis of about 590 of the donors excluded sequences that lacked an unambiguous match to a single V gene segment. In an earlier analysis of a few hundred of the donors, a V segment was called functional when productive rearrangements were above 56.7%, and segregating when the standard deviation between donors exceeded 5%. A statistical classification framework was built to diagnose cytomegalovirus status from the catalog of TCR beta chain sequences. In a later analysis, TCR nucleotide sequences were compared against IMGT/GENE-DB human TR gene sequences so that V and J genes could be assigned. In a later analysis, CDR3 sequences and most-parsimonious VDJ recombination scenarios were assigned using the TCRdist pipeline. A later analysis defined each TCR beta chain by its CDR3 amino acid sequence plus V-gene family, and excluded reads lacking a unique V-gene family. To address suspected cross-contamination and a sequencing artifact, a later analysis removed approximately 590 highly shared, low-generation-probability nucleotide sequences. In a later analysis, a clonal expansion index was calculated for each public chain from normalized within-repertoire ranks of inferred template counts. In a later analysis, generation probabilities were computed with a VDJ recombination model fitted to out-of-frame rearrangements, and the resulting probabilities were checked against IGoR. Hypergeometric tests were used in a later analysis to score TCR-TCR, TCR-HLA and TCR-CMV co-occurrence, with a repertoire-size bias correction applied to the TCR pairs. A later analysis estimated false discovery rates by permuting HLA or CMV assignments 20 times. A later analysis grouped co-occurring TCRs with DBSCAN, adding TCRdist sequence similarity when clustering within HLA-allele-positive subsets. Repertoires with fewer than 30,000 or more than 120,000 public chains were left out of co-occurrence clustering, as were roughly five repertoires with anomalous nucleotide sharing. TCRdb took this table from immuneACCESS and kept in-frame rearrangements with V and J called. Such tables lack part of the clones; where checked against another copy, unresolved V genes explain under half of the gap, and the rest is unexplained. From that table come the V and J calls and clone size; the DNA was used to work out D and trimming. This sample gives 120,000 to 150,000 clones in total; 80% to 85% of them show up just once. The ten largest clones take up around 3.7% of the sample.

This entry belongs to a study of cytomegalovirus exposure and HLA in healthy donors (dated by TCRdb to the late 2010s). Concerning the study at large: An earlier analysis of approximately 600 of the donors reported 250 to 300 Gb of sequence data and 117 million unique TCR beta sequences from approximately 180 million T cells. The study profiled the T cell repertoires of around 700 subjects by immunosequencing and related them to cytomegalovirus serostatus. Class I and class II HLA loci were covered by the typing at four-digit resolution. Donor age, sex, ethnicity and CMV serostatus were collected together with the repertoire data. Several DR-DQ haplotypes were treated as single units for association and clustering because of strong linkage in the cohort. Of the approximately 400 genotyped donors, over 80% were placed in the genetic ancestry cluster associated with self-reported Caucasian donors. An early release that covered some 640 HLA-typed donors contained about 300 gigabases of sequencing data and around 85 million unique TCR sequences. In addition to the first cohort of approximately 650 subjects, a separate validation cohort of 120 different subjects was used. Every discovery cohort repertoire had been produced on one sequencing platform. The later analysis used no new phenotypic data to find candidate immune exposures, relying instead on TCR beta sequences and their occurrence across donors. An earlier analysis of 587 of the donors used high-throughput TCR beta sequencing to judge whether each TCR beta V gene segment behaved as functional or pseudogenic. The study aimed to test whether cataloging public T cell receptors could reveal signatures of past pathogen exposure. Typing coverage varied by locus: roughly 629-640 donors for A, B, C, DRB1 and DQB1; more than 500 for DQA1; around 570 for DPA1; 400 to 480 for DPB1. On average, around 200,000 unique TCR beta nucleotide sequences were sequenced per donor among more than 350 genotyped donors of the cohort, with 15% to 20% of those sequences being non-productive. High-throughput TCR immunosequencing, statistical association of individual TCRs with disease status, and machine learning were combined to predict cytomegalovirus infection status. To study patterns of TCR occurrence, a later analysis re-analyzed previously published TCR beta repertoires from around 700 donors and added high-resolution HLA genotyping. A later genetic analysis used genome-wide SNP genotypes for about 65% of the roughly 700 donors, treating that subset as a discovery cohort. Findings and caveats that apply to the study as a whole: Presence/absence analyses assumed roughly uniform sequencing depth across donors, an assumption that may not hold. A further reported finding was that TCR beta sequences accurately predicted the HLA-A and HLA-B alleles for most subjects in the first cohort. A cluster of highly shared sequence variants was judged likely to be a technical artifact of the sequencing pipeline. Most TCR sequences were seen in very few donors, while some public TCRs were found in many individuals. Because counts were too low, more than 15 rarely observed V segments, including chromosome 9 orphons, were excluded from the earlier analysis of roughly 580 of the donors. The classifier was reported to diagnose cytomegalovirus status with high specificity and sensitivity in both the original and validation cohorts. Three of the identified cytomegalovirus-associated TCR beta chains were confirmed in vitro to be specific for cytomegalovirus antigens. Linkage disequilibrium might explain the correlated functional status among segregating V segments, but an unknown experimental factor could not be ruled out. Several of the top co-occurrence clusters appeared to be linked to parvovirus B19, influenza, CMV and Epstein-Barr virus, according to a later analysis. Because the 87-base-pair reads could not distinguish some IMGT-functional V segments, including TRBV6-2 and TRBV6-3, those segments were excluded. Strong co-occurrence of HLA alleles, especially DR and DQ, made assigning TCR associations to individual alleles difficult. In the study, some 160 TCR beta chains were listed as associated with cytomegalovirus. In a later analysis, TCR association rates were found to vary across HLA loci, with the most associated TCRs seen for DRB1 alleles and the fewest for HLA-C alleles. The authors suggested that the approach could potentially be extended to other disease states and immunological phenotypes. In a later analysis, around 17,000 TCR beta sequences were associated with specific HLA alleles at a false discovery rate of 0.05. In a later analysis, most CMV-associated TCR beta chains were found to appear HLA-restricted, with HLA associations seemingly driven largely by CMV exposure. In a later analysis, HLA-associated TCR beta chains showed more clonal expansion and lower generation probabilities than non-associated chains that were equally common. HLA typing was unavailable for some donors at each locus, so association tests used only the typed subset. According to a later genetic analysis, donors in an Asian-associated ancestry cluster had fewer N-insertions in productive TCRs than the approximately 670-donor mean. In this cohort, only TCR beta chains were sequenced, and detectable features were limited by the absence of alpha or paired-chain data. Immune exposure information for the cohort was limited to CMV serostatus. A later genetic analysis associated a missense DCLRE1C variant with V-gene and J-gene trimming of TCR beta chains, and an independent cohort replicated the association. In an earlier analysis of some 550 of the donors, most TCR beta V segments were observed in productive rearrangements about 90% or about 30% of the time, broadly matching IMGT annotations.

The cohort was made up of under 800 healthy bone marrow donors. At the time of sampling, all cohort members were nominally healthy, though unrecorded immune exposures were likely present. The donor tested CMV seronegative and was one of the 352 seronegative cohort members. Each donor provided a peripheral blood sample, and peripheral blood mononuclear cells were used for TCR beta sequencing. Genomic DNA extraction from the blood cell samples was performed with the Qiagen DNeasy Blood Extraction Kit. The germline V gene provides CDR1 SGDLS and CDR2 YYNGEE. The CDR3 runs 17 residues from the cysteine to the phenylalanine. The read is trimmed to its CDR3 DNA, 51 bases read in frame from base 1. The junction shows trimming of 3 bases on V and 3 bases on J, and the gene matches do not reach 10 bases of it.

The sequenced sample was PBMCs. The sequence derives from a male donor in good health and CMV-seronegative. The chain uses TRBV9 and TRBJ2-1; 9 nucleotides in the junction match TRBD1. The sequenced DNA is TGTGCCAGCAGCGGAGATTCCGGGACAGGGAGCTACAATGAGCAGTTCTTC. Its coded protein is CASSGDSGTGSYNEQFF.